The 21 T cell receptor beta chains in this list originate from one sample, sequenced in a study of blood T cell repertoires in COVID-19. The data were produced by immunoSEQ multiplex PCR, yet TCRdb's version contains in-frame clones alone and is incomplete. The table has roughly 120,000 clones, about 86% seen once. Sequenced material: peripheral blood. These receptors all come from a woman aged 50 to 65 with acute or convalescent COVID-19.

V gene TRBV10-3 combines with J gene TRBJ2-2; D is possibly TRBD2 (5 bases). There are 15 residues in the CDR3. Between the trimmed V and J ends, which lost 3 bases and 0 bases, there was a span of 8 bases. Germline V gene sequence: CDR1 ENHRY, CDR2 SYGVKD. The CDR3 nucleotides read TGTGCCATCAGTGATCCGGGGACGAACACCGGGGAGCTGTTTTTT. This sequence encodes CAISDPGTNTGELFF.

V gene TRBV29-1 combines with J gene TRBJ1-1; a weak D match, TRBD1 (5 bases). The V end lost 6 bases, the J end lost 0 bases, and 11 bases lay between the germline ends. The germline gives CDR1 SQVTM, CDR2 ANQGSEA. The CDR3 totals 13 residues. The CDR3: CSVIGHLNTEAFF. The CDR3 coding sequence is TGCAGCGTGATCGGACACCTGAACACTGAAGCTTTCTTT.

The V call is TRBV27, the J call TRBJ2-1; TRBD2 might be the D (7 bases). The germline V gene has CDR1 MNHEY and CDR2 SMNVEV (reference sequence). The CDR3 length is 16 residues. V shed 2 bases and J shed 4 bases, with 15 bases lying between them. CDR3 in DNA: TGTGCCAGCAGTTTACAGGTCGAGGGGGGGTACAATGAGCAGTTCTTC. Amino acids: CASSLQVEGGYNEQFF.

This chain connects TRBV11-3 to TRBJ1-1; D is ambiguous. Between the trimmed V and J ends, which lost 1 base and 4 bases, there was a span of 13 bases. Looked up from germline, CDR1 is SGHNT and CDR2 is YENEEA. CDR3 length equals 15 residues. The CDR3 DNA reads TGTGCCAGCAGCTTAGGAGGCCGGGGAGGCACTGAAGCTTTCTTT. Its translation is CASSLGGRGGTEAFF.

The V and J genes are TRBV18 and TRBJ2-1, with 9 bases matching TRBD2. The CDR3 sequence is 14 residues long. Germline trimming cut 6 bases from V and 2 bases from J; bases unmatched to any gene: 2. Germline lookup yields CDR1 KGHSH and CDR2 LQKENI. The CDR3 bases are TGTGCCAGCTCCCTAGCGGGGACCTACAATGAGCAGTTCTTC. Protein: CASSLAGTYNEQFF.

The chain couples TRBV7-8 to TRBJ2-5; TRBD2 agrees at 11 bases. The CDR3 spans 20 residues. Germline values: CDR1 SGHVS, CDR2 FQNEAQ. Trimming removed 1 base from V and 2 bases from J; junction bases left unmatched: 15. CDR3 coding DNA: TGTGCCAGCAGCTTAGTGGGTAGCGGGAGGGCCTTAGGAAGACAAGAGACCCAGTACTTC. It yields the protein CASSLVGSGRALGRQETQYF.

The chain carries TRBV29-1 and TRBJ2-1, with 7 bases matching TRBD2. Per germline, CDR1 SQVTM and CDR2 ANQGSEA. The CDR3 runs to 13 residues. The ends lost 5 bases at V and 4 bases at J; junction bases unmatched: 5. As DNA, the CDR3 is TGCAGCGTTTTCAGCGGGACTTACAATGAGCAGTTCTTC. Translation: CSVFSGTYNEQFF.

The chain combines TRBV6-2 or TRBV6-3 with TRBJ2-4; 12 nucleotides line up with TRBD2. Germline CDR1 and CDR2: MNHEY and SVGEGT. J gave up 8 bases and V 0 bases, and 14 bases lay outside the gene matches. This CDR3 is built from 19 residues. The CDR3 here is CASSYSTGLAGNIGDIQYF. In DNA form, the CDR3 reads TGTGCCAGCAGTTACTCGACAGGACTAGCGGGGAACATCGGGGACATTCAGTACTTC.

This chain uses TRBV18 with TRBJ1-1; tentatively, D is TRBD1 (6 bases). Germline CDR1 reads KGHSH; CDR2 reads LQKENI. This CDR3 has 16 residues. V lost 0 bases and J lost 5, with 16 bases in between. CDR3 sequence: CASSPPWTQRGTEAFF. CDR3 nucleotides: TGTGCCAGCTCACCACCTTGGACACAAAGGGGGACTGAAGCTTTCTTT.

The chain employs TRBV7-2 and TRBJ1-5, with 7 bases that match TRBD1. The CDR3 runs 13 residues. Looked up from germline, CDR1 is SGHTA and CDR2 is FQGNSA. J was trimmed by 7 bases and V by 5 bases; bases with no gene match: 5. The CDR3 region is CASSTQGSQPQHF. The DNA for the CDR3 is TGTGCCAGCAGCACACAGGGGTCCCAGCCCCAGCATTTT.

The gene calls are TRBV7-8 and TRBJ2-2; TRBD1 matches at 9 bases. The CDR3 has 17 amino acids. The germline gives CDR1 SGHVS, CDR2 FQNEAQ. The V and J ends lost 2 bases and 9 bases, in that order; junction bases with no gene match: 13. The CDR3 sequence is CASSLSGVQGASRELFF. For the CDR3, the DNA is TGTGCCAGCAGCTTATCGGGGGTACAGGGGGCAAGCCGGGAGCTGTTTTTT.

The chain is built from TRBV10-3 and TRBJ1-2; D is undetermined. CDR1 ENHRY and CDR2 SYGVKD come from the germline V gene. The CDR3 loop spans 12 amino acids. Between the trimmed V and J ends, which lost 10 bases and 4 bases, there was a span of 13 bases. This chain's CDR3 is CATLREGYGYTF. In DNA, the CDR3 is TGTGCCACCCTAAGGGAGGGCTATGGCTACACCTTC.

This rearrangement joins TRBV2 to TRBJ2-1, with D maybe TRBD2 (5 bases). This CDR3 spans 11 amino acids. Germline-derived CDR1 and CDR2 are SNHLY and FYNNEI. V was trimmed by 8 bases and J by 13 bases, leaving 15 bases between them. The CDR3 bases are TGTGCCAGCCATGGTGGACTCCTACAGTTCTTC. It translates to CASHGGLLQFF.

V gene TRBV11-1 combines with J gene TRBJ1-2; 9 nucleotides line up with TRBD1. The germline CDR1 and CDR2 sequences are SGHAT and FQDESV (reference sequence). V lost 7 bases and J lost 4; bases outside the gene matches: 7. The CDR3 contains 14 residues. CDR3 residues: CASNPLGQGYGYTF. The CDR3, as DNA: TGTGCCAGCAACCCGCTGGGACAGGGCTATGGCTACACCTTC.

In DNA, the CDR3 is TGCGCCAGCAGCCTAAAAATGGGACAGACGGACGAGCAGTACTTC. Translated, it gives CASSLKMGQTDEQYF. The chain combines TRBV4-3 with TRBJ2-7; the match to TRBD1 covers 7 bases. Germline V CDR1 and CDR2: LGHNA, YSLEER. The CDR3 totals 15 residues. J lost 5 bases, V lost 4 bases, and 11 bases had no gene match.

This chain joins TRBV15 and TRBJ2-7, with D unresolved. V was cut by 1 base and J by 0 bases, with 10 bases left in between. Germline V gives CDR1 LNHNV, CDR2 YYDKDF (reference sequence). CDR3 size: 15 residues. The CDR3: CATSRVRQYSYEQYF. CDR3 DNA sequence: TGTGCCACCAGCAGAGTGAGGCAATACTCCTACGAGCAGTACTTC.

The chain recombines TRBV10-3 with TRBJ1-4, with D tentatively TRBD1 (5 bases). The length of the CDR3 is 14 residues. Germline lookup yields CDR1 ENHRY and CDR2 SYGVKD. V dropped 2 bases and J dropped 7 bases, with 11 bases sitting between them. CDR3 in amino acids: CAISEAGKGEKLFF. The CDR3 DNA follows: TGTGCCATCAGTGAGGCAGGGAAGGGTGAAAAACTGTTTTTT.

V and J are TRBV4-3 and TRBJ1-2, with no clear D. Germline loops: CDR1 LGHNA, CDR2 YSLEER. V was trimmed by 4 bases and J by 0 bases, leaving 12 bases between them. The CDR3 sequence is 15 residues long. The CDR3 region is CASSPGDWANYGYTF. Here the CDR3 DNA reads TGCGCCAGCAGCCCCGGGGATTGGGCTAACTATGGCTACACCTTC.

The V gene is TRBV27, the J gene TRBJ2-2; TRBD1 matches at 7 bases. Germline CDR1 MNHEY, CDR2 SMNVEV (reference sequence). The CDR3 extends over 13 amino acids. The V and J ends lost 9 bases and 5 bases, in that order; junction bases with no gene match: 6. In nucleotides, the CDR3 is TGTGCCAGTCGACAGGGTATGACCGGGGAGCTGTTTTTT. It yields the protein CASRQGMTGELFF.

This clone occurred a few times. The rearrangement joins TRBV24-1 to TRBJ2-2, with 7 positions matching TRBD1. J was trimmed by 4 bases and V by 6 bases; bases with no gene match: 7. The CDR3 covers 15 residues. Per the germline V gene, CDR1 is KGHDR and CDR2 is SFDVKD. The CDR3 region has the DNA TGTGCCACCAGTCCGAGGACAGGAGGCACCGGGGAGCTGTTTTTT. Protein: CATSPRTGGTGELFF.

The chain carries TRBV5-4 and TRBJ1-4; 9 bases are a match to TRBD1. The J segment lost 7 bases and the V segment lost 4 bases, leaving 8 bases of the junction unmatched. The V gene's germline CDR1 is SGHNT and CDR2 YYREEE (reference sequence). CDR3 length: 15 amino acids. The CDR3 protein is CASSDRDREGEKLFF. The DNA for the CDR3 is TGTGCCAGCAGCGACCGGGACAGGGAGGGTGAAAAACTGTTTTTT.